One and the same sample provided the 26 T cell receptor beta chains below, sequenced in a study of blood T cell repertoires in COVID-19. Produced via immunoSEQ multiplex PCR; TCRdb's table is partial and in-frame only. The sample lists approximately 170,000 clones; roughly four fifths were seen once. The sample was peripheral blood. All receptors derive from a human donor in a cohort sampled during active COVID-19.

The chain's CDR3 is CASSLTSQRQFF. The CDR3 DNA reads TGTGCCAGCAGTTTAACCAGTCAGCGTCAGTTCTTC. This chain uses TRBV28 with TRBJ2-1; D call uncertain. V lost 2 bases and J 13 bases, leaving 12 bases between the germline ends. The CDR3 is 12 residues long. Germline assignment: CDR1 MDHEN and CDR2 SYDVKM. Combining the CDR3 with reference TRBV28 and TRBJ2-1 gives the whole variable domain DVKVTQSSRYLVKRTGEKVFLECVQDMDHENMFWYRQDPGLGLRLIYFSYDVKMKEKGDIPEGYSVSREKKERFSLILESASTNQTSMYLCASSLTSQRQFFGPGTRLTVL.

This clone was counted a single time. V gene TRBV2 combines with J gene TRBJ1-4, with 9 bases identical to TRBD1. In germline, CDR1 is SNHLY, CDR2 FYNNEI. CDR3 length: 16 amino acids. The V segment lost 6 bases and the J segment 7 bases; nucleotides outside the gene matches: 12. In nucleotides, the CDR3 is TGTGCCAGCAGAAAAAACAGGGGGCTCATAATTGAAAAACTGTTTTTT. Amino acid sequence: CASRKNRGLIIEKLFF. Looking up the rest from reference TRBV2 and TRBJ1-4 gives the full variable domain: EPEVTQTPSHQVTQMGQEVILRCVPISNHLYFYWYRQILGQKVEFLVSFYNNEISEKSEIFDDQFSVERPDGSNFTLKIRSTKLEDSAMYFCASRKNRGLIIEKLFFGSGTQLSVL.

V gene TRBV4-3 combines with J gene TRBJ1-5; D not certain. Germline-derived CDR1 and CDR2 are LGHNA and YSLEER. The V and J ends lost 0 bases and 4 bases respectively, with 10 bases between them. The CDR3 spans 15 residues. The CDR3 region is CASSQDRSGNQPQHF. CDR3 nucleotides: TGCGCCAGCAGCCAAGATCGATCGGGGAATCAGCCCCAGCATTTT.

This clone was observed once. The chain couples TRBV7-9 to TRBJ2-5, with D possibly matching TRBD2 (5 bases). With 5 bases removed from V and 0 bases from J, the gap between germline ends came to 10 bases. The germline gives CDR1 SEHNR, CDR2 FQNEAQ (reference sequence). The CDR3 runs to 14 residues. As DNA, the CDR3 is TGTGCCAGCAGCCTGGTAGCGTACCAAGAGACCCAGTACTTC. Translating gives CASSLVAYQETQYF. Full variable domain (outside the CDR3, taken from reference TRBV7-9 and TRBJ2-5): DTGVSQNPRHKITKRGQNVTFRCDPISEHNRLYWYRQTLGQGPEFLTYFQNEAQLEKSRLLSDRFSAERPKGSFSTLEIQRTEQGDSAMYLCASSLVAYQETQYFGPGTRLLVL.

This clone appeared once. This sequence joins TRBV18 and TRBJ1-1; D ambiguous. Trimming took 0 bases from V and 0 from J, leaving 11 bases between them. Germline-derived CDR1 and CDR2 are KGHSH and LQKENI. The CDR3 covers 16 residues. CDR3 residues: CASSPPSLGMNTEAFF. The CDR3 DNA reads TGTGCCAGCTCACCACCGTCCCTGGGCATGAACACTGAAGCTTTCTTT. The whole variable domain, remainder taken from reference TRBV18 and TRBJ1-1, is NAGVMQNPRHLVRRRGQEARLRCSPMKGHSHVYWYRQLPEEGLKFMVYLQKENIIDESGMPKERFSAEFPKEGPSILRIQQVVRGDSAAYFCASSPPSLGMNTEAFFGQGTRLTVV.

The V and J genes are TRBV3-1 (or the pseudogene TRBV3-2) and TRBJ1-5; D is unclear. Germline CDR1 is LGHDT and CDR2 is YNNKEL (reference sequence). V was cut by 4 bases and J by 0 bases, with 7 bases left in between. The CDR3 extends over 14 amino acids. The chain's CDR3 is CASSPAGSNQPQHF. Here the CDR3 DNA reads TGTGCCAGCAGCCCCGCAGGTAGCAATCAGCCCCAGCATTTT.

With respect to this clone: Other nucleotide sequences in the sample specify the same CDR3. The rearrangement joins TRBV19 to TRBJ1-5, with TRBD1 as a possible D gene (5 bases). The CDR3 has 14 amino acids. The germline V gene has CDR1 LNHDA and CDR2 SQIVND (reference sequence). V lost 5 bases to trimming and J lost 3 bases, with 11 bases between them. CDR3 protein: CASSVRDSNQPQHF. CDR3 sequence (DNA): TGTGCCAGTAGTGTCCGGGACTCCAATCAGCCCCAGCATTTT. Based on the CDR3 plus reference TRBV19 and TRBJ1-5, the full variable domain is DGGITQSPKYLFRKEGQNVTLSCEQNLNHDAMYWYRQDPGQGLRLIYYSQIVNDFQKGDIAEGYSVSREKKESFPLTVTSAQKNPTAFYLCASSVRDSNQPQHFGDGTRLSIL.

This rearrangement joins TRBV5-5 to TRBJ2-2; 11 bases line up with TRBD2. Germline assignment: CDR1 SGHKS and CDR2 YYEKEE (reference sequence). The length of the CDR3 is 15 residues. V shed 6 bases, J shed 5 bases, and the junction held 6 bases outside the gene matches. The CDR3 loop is CASTFLAGGTGELFF. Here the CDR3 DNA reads TGTGCCAGCACCTTTCTAGCGGGAGGAACCGGGGAGCTGTTTTTT.

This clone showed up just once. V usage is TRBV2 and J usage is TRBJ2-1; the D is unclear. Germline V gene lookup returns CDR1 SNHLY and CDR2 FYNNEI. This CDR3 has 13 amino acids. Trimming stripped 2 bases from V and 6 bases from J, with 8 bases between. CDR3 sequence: CASSETQFNEQFF. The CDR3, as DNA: TGTGCCAGCAGTGAAACCCAGTTCAATGAGCAGTTCTTC.

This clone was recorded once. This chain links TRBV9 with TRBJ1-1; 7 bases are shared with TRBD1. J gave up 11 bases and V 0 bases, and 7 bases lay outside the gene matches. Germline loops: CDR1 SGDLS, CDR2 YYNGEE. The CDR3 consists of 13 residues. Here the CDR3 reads CASSVAAGGSAFF. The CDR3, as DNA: TGTGCCAGCAGCGTAGCGGCAGGGGGTTCGGCTTTCTTT.

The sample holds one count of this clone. The CDR3 is CASSSLGGLAGHNEQFF. The CDR3 DNA follows: TGTGCCAGCAGCTCCCTAGGGGGACTAGCGGGACACAATGAGCAGTTCTTC. This rearrangement joins TRBV11-2 to TRBJ2-1; TRBD2 agrees at 13 bases. Germline loops: CDR1 SGHAT, CDR2 FQNNGV. V was pared by 4 bases and J by 5 bases, with 8 bases of the junction left unmatched. This CDR3 contains 17 residues.

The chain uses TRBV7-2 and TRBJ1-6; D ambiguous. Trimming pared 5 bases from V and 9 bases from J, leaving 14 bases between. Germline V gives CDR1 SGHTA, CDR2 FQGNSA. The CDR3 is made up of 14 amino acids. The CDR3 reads CASSAGTLLSPLHF. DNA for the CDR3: TGTGCCAGCAGCGCGGGAACGCTCCTTTCACCCCTCCACTTT.

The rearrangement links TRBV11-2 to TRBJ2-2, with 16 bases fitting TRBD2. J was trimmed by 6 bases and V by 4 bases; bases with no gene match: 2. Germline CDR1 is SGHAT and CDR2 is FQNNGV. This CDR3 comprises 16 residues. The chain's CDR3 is CASSSGLAGGPGELFF. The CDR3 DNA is TGTGCCAGCAGCTCGGGACTAGCGGGAGGGCCCGGGGAGCTGTTTTTT.

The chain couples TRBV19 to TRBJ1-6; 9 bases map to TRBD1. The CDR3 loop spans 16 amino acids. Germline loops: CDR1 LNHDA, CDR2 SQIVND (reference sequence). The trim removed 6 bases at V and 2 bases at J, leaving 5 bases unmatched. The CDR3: CASRRQGGTYNSPLHF. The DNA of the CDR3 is TGTGCCAGTAGAAGACAGGGGGGAACCTATAATTCACCCCTCCACTTT.

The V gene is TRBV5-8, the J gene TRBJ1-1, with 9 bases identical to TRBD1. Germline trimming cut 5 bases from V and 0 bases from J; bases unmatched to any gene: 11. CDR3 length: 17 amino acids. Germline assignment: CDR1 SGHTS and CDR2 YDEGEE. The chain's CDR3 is CASRRFTGGGMNTEAFF. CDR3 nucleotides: TGTGCCAGCAGACGTTTTACAGGGGGCGGGATGAACACTGAAGCTTTCTTT.

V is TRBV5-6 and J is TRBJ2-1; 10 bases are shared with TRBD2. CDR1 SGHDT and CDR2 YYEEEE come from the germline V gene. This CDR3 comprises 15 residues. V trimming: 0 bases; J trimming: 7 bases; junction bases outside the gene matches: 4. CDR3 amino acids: CASSLGSGGWNEQFF. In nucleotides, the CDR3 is TGTGCCAGCAGCTTGGGTAGCGGGGGGTGGAATGAGCAGTTCTTC.

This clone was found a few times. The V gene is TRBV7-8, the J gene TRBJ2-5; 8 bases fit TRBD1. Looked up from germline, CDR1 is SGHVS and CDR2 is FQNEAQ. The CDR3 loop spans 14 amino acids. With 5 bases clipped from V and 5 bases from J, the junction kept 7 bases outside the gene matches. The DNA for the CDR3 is TGTGCCAGCAGCCCGCAGGGGGCCGTCGAGACCCAGTACTTC. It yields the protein CASSPQGAVETQYF.

The CDR3 spells CASSERGGPGGGYTF. The CDR3 DNA sequence: TGTGCCAGCAGTGAAAGAGGGGGTCCGGGTGGAGGCTACACCTTC. The chain joins TRBV6-1 to TRBJ1-2, with D possibly TRBD1 on 6 matching bases. Between the trimmed V and J ends, which lost 2 bases and 8 bases, there was a span of 18 bases. CDR1 MNHNS and CDR2 SASEGT come from the germline V gene. This CDR3 has 15 amino acids.

The CDR3 bases are TGTGCCAGCACGCGACAGGGGCCGAACACCGGGGAGCTGTTTTTT. Protein product: CASTRQGPNTGELFF. The V call is TRBV6-5, the J call TRBJ2-2; 8 bases agree with TRBD1. Trimming at V came to 7 bases and at J to 0 bases, leaving 4 bases not matched to a gene. The V gene's germline CDR1 is MNHEY and CDR2 SVGAGI. This CDR3 contains 15 residues.

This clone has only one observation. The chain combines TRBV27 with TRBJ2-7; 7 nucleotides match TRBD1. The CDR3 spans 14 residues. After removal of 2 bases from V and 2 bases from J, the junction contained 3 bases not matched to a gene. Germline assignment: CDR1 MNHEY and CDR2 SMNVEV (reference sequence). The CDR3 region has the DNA TGTGCCAGCAGTTTAGACAGGGCCACCTACGAGCAGTACTTC. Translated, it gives CASSLDRATYEQYF.

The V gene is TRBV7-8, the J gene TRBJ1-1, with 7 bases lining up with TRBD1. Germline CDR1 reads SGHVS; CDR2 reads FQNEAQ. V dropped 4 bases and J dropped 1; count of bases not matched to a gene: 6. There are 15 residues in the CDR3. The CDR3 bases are TGTGCCAGCAGCTACCACAGGGGAAGGAACACTGAAGCTTTCTTT. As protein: CASSYHRGRNTEAFF. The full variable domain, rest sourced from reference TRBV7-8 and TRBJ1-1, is GAGVSQSPRYKVAKRGQDVALRCDPISGHVSLFWYQQALGQGPEFLTYFQNEAQLDKSGLPSDRFFAERPEGSVSTLKIQRTQQEDSAVYLCASSYHRGRNTEAFFGQGTRLTVV.

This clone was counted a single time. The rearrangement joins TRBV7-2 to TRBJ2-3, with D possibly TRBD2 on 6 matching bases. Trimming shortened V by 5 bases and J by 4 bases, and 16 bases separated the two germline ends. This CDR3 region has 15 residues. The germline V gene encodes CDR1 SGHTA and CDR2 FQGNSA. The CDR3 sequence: CASSPVDGGADTQYF. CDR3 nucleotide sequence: TGTGCCAGCAGCCCAGTGGACGGGGGAGCAGATACGCAGTATTTT.

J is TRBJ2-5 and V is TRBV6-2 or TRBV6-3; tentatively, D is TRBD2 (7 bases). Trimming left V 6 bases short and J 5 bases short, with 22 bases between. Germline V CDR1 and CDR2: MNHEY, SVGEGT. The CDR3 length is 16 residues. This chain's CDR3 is CASSRPSPGGRETQYF. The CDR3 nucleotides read TGTGCCAGCAGCCGACCATCACCGGGGGGCAGGGAGACCCAGTACTTC.

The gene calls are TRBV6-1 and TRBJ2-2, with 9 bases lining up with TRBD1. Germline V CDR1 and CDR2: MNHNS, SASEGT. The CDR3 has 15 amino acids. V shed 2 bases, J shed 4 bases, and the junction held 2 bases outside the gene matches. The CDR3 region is CASSESGQGTGELFF. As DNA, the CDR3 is TGTGCCAGCAGTGAATCGGGACAGGGCACCGGGGAGCTGTTTTTT.

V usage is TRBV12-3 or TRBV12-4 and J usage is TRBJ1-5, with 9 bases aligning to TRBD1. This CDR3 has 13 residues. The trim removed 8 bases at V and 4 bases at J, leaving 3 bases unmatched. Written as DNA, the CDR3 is TGTGCCAGCGGGGGACAGGGTAATCAGCCCCAGCATTTT. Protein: CASGGQGNQPQHF.

The CDR3 is CASSSSPFRQGKNIQYF. CDR3 DNA sequence: TGTGCCAGCAGCTCGTCCCCCTTTCGACAGGGCAAAAACATTCAGTACTTC. The chain carries TRBV7-2 and TRBJ2-4; 7 nucleotides align to TRBD1. The CDR3 loop spans 17 amino acids. Per germline, CDR1 SGHTA and CDR2 FQGNSA. Trimming removed 4 bases from V and 3 bases from J; junction bases left unmatched: 12.